This T cell receptor (beta chain) was documented in a study of blood T cell repertoires in COVID-19. Method: immunoSEQ multiplex PCR; TCRdb's copy keeps in-frame clones and lacks some. The sample has fewer than 200,000 clones; around 78% are singletons. In regard to this clone: A read error may account for a junction end that differs from germline.

Germline loops: CDR1 SGDLS, CDR2 YYNGEE. The CDR3 contains 18 residues. The sample was PBMCs or T cells enriched from blood (not recorded which). The rearrangement uses TRBV9 and TRBJ2-2; 9 nucleotides agree with TRBD1. This receptor was taken from a woman in her 50s who had recovered from COVID-19. The DNA of the CDR3 is TGTGCCAGCAGCGTCCCTAATACCGGGACAGGGAACCCCGGGGAGCTGTTTTTT. This encodes CASSVPNTGTGNPGELFF.